A selection of T cell receptor beta chains follows, all from one sample in a study of OX40 agonist ivuxolimab in advanced cancers. Clones were read by immunoSEQ multiplex PCR, and TCRdb kept only the in-frame ones, dropping some. The sample holds approximately 67,000 clones, around 84% seen once. Sequences were derived from CD4+ or CD8+ T cells sorted from blood, sampled in a trial of the OX40 agonist ivuxolimab. The receptors stem from an adult with an advanced solid tumor such as melanoma, head and neck, liver or kidney cancer. CDR3s include the opening cysteine and the closing phenylalanine or tryptophan. D genes are given only for firm matches. Clone sizes are given selectively: once, few, many, or a class where the clone is expanded.

clone size	D gene	V gene	J gene	CDR3 protein	CDR3 DNA
once	-	TRBV11-1	TRBJ2-4	CASSPLGAVGHIQYF	TGTGCCAGCAGCCCCCTAGGAGCTGTTGGCCACATTCAGTACTTC
few	-	TRBV18	TRBJ2-3	CASTGGPTDTQYF	TGTGCCAGCACGGGCGGACCCACAGATACGCAGTATTTT
-	TRBD1	TRBV19	TRBJ2-7	CASSIGGTGVYEQYF	TGTGCCAGTAGTATCGGGGGGACAGGGGTCTACGAGCAGTACTTC
-	-	TRBV6-4	TRBJ2-2	CASSFSEGTGELFF	TGTGCCAGCAGTTTCTCCGAGGGGACCGGGGAGCTGTTTTTT
-	TRBD2	TRBV28	TRBJ2-2	CASSLSGINTGELFF	TGTGCCAGCAGTTTAAGCGGGATTAACACCGGGGAGCTGTTTTTT
-	TRBD1	TRBV28	TRBJ2-7	CASSPQGSSYEQYF	TGTGCCAGCAGCCCACAGGGGAGCTCCTACGAGCAGTACTTC
-	-	TRBV28	TRBJ1-2	CASSLQGSLYGYTF	TGTGCCAGCAGTTTACAGGGGAGTTTATATGGCTACACCTTC
-	-	TRBV19	TRBJ1-5	CASSRQQGTNQPQHF	TGTGCCAGTAGTAGACAACAGGGTACTAATCAGCCCCAGCATTTT
-	-	TRBV2	TRBJ1-3	CASTREGYGNTIYF	TGTGCCAGCACCCGAGAAGGGTACGGAAACACCATATATTTT
-	-	TRBV30	TRBJ1-5	CAWSVQGSQPQHF	TGTGCCTGGAGTGTACAGGGTAGTCAGCCCCAGCATTTT
-	-	TRBV7-9	TRBJ1-1	CASSPVGLSNTEAFF	TGTGCCAGCAGCCCTGTGGGACTTTCGAACACTGAAGCTTTCTTT
-	-	TRBV9	TRBJ2-2	CASSVGTTNTGELFF	TGTGCCAGCAGCGTAGGGACTACAAACACCGGGGAGCTGTTTTTT
-	TRBD1	TRBV7-2	TRBJ1-2	CASRDRGMSNYGYTF	TGTGCCAGCAGGGACAGGGGAATGAGTAACTATGGCTACACCTTC
-	TRBD2	TRBV18	TRBJ2-1	CASSPPFSGTYNEQFF	TGTGCCAGCTCACCACCGTTTAGCGGGACCTACAATGAGCAGTTCTTC
-	-	TRBV6-1	TRBJ2-3	CASSEVHRTDTQYF	TGTGCCAGCAGTGAAGTCCACCGCACAGATACGCAGTATTTT
-	-	TRBV18	TRBJ1-3	CASDRGGRNTIYF	TGTGCCAGTGACCGCGGAGGGAGAAACACCATATATTTT
few	TRBD1	TRBV5-1	TRBJ1-2	CASSLPGTGEDGYTF	TGCGCCAGCAGCTTGCCCGGGACAGGGGAGGATGGCTACACCTTC
-	-	TRBV2	TRBJ1-1	CASSENSYTEAFF	TGTGCCAGCAGTGAAAACAGTTACACTGAAGCTTTCTTT
few	TRBD1	TRBV19	TRBJ1-1	CASGQGGTEAFF	TGTGCTTCCGGACAGGGGGGCACTGAAGCTTTCTTT
-	TRBD1	TRBV5-1	TRBJ1-4	CASRNRGGSSNEKLFF	TGCGCCAGCAGGAACAGGGGGGGATCTTCTAATGAAAAACTGTTTTTT
-	TRBD1	TRBV5-4	TRBJ1-4	CASSEDRRQEKLFF	TGTGCCAGCAGCGAGGACAGGAGGCAGGAAAAACTGTTTTTT
once	TRBD1	TRBV7-3	TRBJ2-2	CASSTGTAENTGELFF	TGTGCCAGCAGCACCGGGACAGCGGAAAACACCGGGGAGCTGTTTTTT
-	-	TRBV5-1	TRBJ1-1	CASGNQRPGQGSPNTEAFF	TGCGCCAGCGGAAATCAACGTCCCGGCCAGGGAAGCCCGAACACTGAAGCTTTCTTT
-	-	TRBV5-6	TRBJ2-1	CASSLGRRPYNEQFF	TGTGCCAGCAGCTTGGGACGCCGACCCTACAATGAGCAGTTCTTC
-	TRBD1	TRBV28	TRBJ1-1	CASSLVGTGNTEAFF	TGTGCCAGCAGTTTAGTGGGGACAGGGAACACTGAAGCTTTCTTT
-	-	TRBV7-2	TRBJ1-1	CASLRQMNTEAFF	TGTGCCAGCCTCAGGCAGATGAACACTGAAGCTTTCTTT
once	TRBD1	TRBV5-8	TRBJ2-2	CASTSPDRYTGELFF	TGTGCCAGCACCTCGCCGGACAGGTACACCGGGGAGCTGTTTTTT
-	TRBD2	TRBV4-3	TRBJ2-3	CASSQSGGTDTQYF	TGCGCCAGCAGCCAGTCGGGGGGGACAGATACGCAGTATTTT
-	-	TRBV7-2	TRBJ2-7	CASSLGSPASYEQYF	TGTGCCAGCAGCTTAGGTTCCCCGGCGTCCTACGAGCAGTACTTC
-	TRBD2	TRBV15	TRBJ2-1	CATSRDGTTSGNEQFF	TGTGCCACCAGCAGAGATGGAACTACTAGCGGCAATGAGCAGTTCTTC
-	-	TRBV27	TRBJ1-4	CASSDGKGWTNEKLFF	TGTGCCAGCAGCGACGGGAAGGGGTGGACTAATGAAAAACTGTTTTTT
-	-	TRBV10-3	TRBJ1-1	CAISQGGLEAFF	TGTGCCATCTCACAGGGAGGGCTTGAAGCTTTCTTT
-	TRBD2	TRBV11-2	TRBJ2-7	CASSLGLAGSYEQYF	TGTGCCAGCAGCTTAGGGCTAGCGGGATCCTACGAGCAGTACTTC
-	-	TRBV7-2	TRBJ2-5	CASRTGQETQYF	TGTGCCAGCAGGACAGGCCAAGAGACCCAGTACTTC
-	-	TRBV28	TRBJ1-4	CASSLEGREKLFF	TGTGCCAGCAGTTTAGAGGGACGGGAAAAACTGTTTTTT
-	TRBD1	TRBV15	TRBJ2-1	CATSRVWTGGRNEQFF	TGTGCCACCAGCAGAGTTTGGACAGGGGGCAGGAATGAGCAGTTCTTC
few	-	TRBV27	TRBJ1-6	CASSLRTVDSPLHF	TGTGCCAGCAGTCTCCGGACGGTTGATTCACCCCTCCACTTT